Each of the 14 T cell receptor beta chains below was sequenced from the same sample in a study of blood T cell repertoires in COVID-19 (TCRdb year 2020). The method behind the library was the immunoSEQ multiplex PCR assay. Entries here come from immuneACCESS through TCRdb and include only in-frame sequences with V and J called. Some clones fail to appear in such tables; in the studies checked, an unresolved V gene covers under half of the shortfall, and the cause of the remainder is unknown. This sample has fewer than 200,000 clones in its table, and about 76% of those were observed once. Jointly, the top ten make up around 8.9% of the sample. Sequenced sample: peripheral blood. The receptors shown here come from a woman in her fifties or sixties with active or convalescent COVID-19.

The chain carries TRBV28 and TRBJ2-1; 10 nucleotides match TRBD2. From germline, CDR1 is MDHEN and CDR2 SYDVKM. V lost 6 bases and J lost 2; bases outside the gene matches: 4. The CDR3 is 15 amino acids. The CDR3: CASRAGTSAYNEQFF. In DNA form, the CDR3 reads TGTGCCAGCAGGGCCGGGACTAGCGCCTACAATGAGCAGTTCTTC.

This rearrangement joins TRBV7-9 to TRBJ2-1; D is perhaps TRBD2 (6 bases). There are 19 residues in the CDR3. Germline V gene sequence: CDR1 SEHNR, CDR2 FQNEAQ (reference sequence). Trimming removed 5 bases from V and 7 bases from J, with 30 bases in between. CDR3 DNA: TGTGCCAGCAGCCCTATATCGGCGGTTCGGGAGAGAAACTTGAATGAGCAGTTCTTC. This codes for CASSPISAVRERNLNEQFF.

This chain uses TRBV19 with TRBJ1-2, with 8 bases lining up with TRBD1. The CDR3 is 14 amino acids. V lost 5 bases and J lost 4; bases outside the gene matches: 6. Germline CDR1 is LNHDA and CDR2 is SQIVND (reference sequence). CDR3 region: CASSLTGEGYGYTF. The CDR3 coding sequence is TGTGCCAGTAGTTTGACAGGGGAGGGCTATGGCTACACCTTC.

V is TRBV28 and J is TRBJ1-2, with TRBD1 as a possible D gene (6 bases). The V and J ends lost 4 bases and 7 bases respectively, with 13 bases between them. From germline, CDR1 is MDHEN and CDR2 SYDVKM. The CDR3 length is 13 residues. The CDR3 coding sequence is TGTGCCAGCAGTTCCCCAGGGGTACGTGGCTACACCTTC. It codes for CASSSPGVRGYTF.

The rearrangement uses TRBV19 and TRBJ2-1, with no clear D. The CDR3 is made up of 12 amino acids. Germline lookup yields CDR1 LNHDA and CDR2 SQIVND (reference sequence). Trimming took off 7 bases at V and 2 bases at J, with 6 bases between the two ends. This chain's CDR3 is CASTDTYNEQFF. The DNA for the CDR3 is TGTGCCAGTACCGACACCTACAATGAGCAGTTCTTC. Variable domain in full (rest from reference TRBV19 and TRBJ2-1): DGGITQSPKYLFRKEGQNVTLSCEQNLNHDAMYWYRQDPGQGLRLIYYSQIVNDFQKGDIAEGYSVSREKKESFPLTVTSAQKNPTAFYLCASTDTYNEQFFGPGTRLTVL.

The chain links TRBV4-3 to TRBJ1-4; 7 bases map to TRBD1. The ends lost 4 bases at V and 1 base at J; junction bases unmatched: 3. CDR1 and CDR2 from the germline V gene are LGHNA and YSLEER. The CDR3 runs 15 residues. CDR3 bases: TGCGCCAGCAGCCGCCACAGGGGAACTAATGAAAAACTGTTTTTT. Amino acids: CASSRHRGTNEKLFF.

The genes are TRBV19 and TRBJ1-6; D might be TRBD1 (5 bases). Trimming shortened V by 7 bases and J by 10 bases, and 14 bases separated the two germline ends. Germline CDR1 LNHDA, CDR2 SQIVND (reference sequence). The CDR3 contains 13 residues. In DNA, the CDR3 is TGTGCCAGTATCCAGGGTTTGGGATCACCCCTCCACTTT. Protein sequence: CASIQGLGSPLHF.

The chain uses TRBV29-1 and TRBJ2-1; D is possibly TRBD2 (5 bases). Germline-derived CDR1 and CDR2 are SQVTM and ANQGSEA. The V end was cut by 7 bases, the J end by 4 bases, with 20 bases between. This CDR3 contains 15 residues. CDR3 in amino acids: CSAKSGEGLYNEQFF. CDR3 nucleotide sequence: TGCAGCGCTAAGTCCGGGGAAGGGTTATACAATGAGCAGTTCTTC.

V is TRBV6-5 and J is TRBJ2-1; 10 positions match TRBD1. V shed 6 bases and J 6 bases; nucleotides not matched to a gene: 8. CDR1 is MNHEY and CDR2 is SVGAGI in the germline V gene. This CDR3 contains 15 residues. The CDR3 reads CASSPRQGARNEQFF. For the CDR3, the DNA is TGTGCCAGCAGCCCCAGACAGGGGGCGCGCAATGAGCAGTTCTTC.

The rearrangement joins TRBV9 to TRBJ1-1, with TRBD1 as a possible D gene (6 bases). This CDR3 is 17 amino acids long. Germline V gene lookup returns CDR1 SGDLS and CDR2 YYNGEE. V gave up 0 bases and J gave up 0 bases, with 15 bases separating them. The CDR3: CASSVAPVTGMNTEAFF. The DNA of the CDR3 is TGTGCCAGCAGCGTAGCTCCCGTGACAGGCATGAACACTGAAGCTTTCTTT. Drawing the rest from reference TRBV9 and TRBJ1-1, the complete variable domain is DSGVTQTPKHLITATGQRVTLRCSPRSGDLSVYWYQQSLDQGLQFLIQYYNGEERAKGNILERFSAQQFPDLHSELNLSSLELGDSALYFCASSVAPVTGMNTEAFFGQGTRLTVV.

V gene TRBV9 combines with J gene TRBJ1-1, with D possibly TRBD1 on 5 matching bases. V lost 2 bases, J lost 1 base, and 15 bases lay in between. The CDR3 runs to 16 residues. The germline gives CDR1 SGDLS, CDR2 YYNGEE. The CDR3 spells CASSVSPQGGNTEAFF. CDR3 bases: TGTGCCAGCAGCGTTAGCCCCCAGGGAGGGAACACTGAAGCTTTCTTT.

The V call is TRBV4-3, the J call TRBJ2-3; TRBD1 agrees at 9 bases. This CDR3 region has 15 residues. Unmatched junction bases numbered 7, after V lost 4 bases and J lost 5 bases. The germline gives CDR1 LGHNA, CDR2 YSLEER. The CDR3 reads CASSRAGTGKDTQYF. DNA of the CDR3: TGCGCCAGCAGCCGTGCCGGGACAGGGAAAGATACGCAGTATTTT.

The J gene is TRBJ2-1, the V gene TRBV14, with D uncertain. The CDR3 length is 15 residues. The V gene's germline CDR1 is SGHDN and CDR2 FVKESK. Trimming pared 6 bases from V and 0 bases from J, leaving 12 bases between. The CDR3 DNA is TGTGCCAGCAGTCCTCACCGGAGCTCCTACAATGAGCAGTTCTTC. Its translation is CASSPHRSSYNEQFF. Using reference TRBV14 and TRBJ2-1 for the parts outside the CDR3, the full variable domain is EAGVTQFPSHSVIEKGQTVTLRCDPISGHDNLYWYRRVMGKEIKFLLHFVKESKQDESGMPNNRFLAERTGGTYSTLKVQPAELEDSGVYFCASSPHRSSYNEQFFGPGTRLTVL.

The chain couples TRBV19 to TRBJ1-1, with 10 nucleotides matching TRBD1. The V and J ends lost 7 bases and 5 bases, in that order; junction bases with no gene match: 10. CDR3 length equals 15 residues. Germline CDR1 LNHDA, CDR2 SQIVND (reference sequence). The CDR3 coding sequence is TGTGCCAGTACCATCTGGGGACAGGGGCGGACTGAAGCTTTCTTT. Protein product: CASTIWGQGRTEAFF.